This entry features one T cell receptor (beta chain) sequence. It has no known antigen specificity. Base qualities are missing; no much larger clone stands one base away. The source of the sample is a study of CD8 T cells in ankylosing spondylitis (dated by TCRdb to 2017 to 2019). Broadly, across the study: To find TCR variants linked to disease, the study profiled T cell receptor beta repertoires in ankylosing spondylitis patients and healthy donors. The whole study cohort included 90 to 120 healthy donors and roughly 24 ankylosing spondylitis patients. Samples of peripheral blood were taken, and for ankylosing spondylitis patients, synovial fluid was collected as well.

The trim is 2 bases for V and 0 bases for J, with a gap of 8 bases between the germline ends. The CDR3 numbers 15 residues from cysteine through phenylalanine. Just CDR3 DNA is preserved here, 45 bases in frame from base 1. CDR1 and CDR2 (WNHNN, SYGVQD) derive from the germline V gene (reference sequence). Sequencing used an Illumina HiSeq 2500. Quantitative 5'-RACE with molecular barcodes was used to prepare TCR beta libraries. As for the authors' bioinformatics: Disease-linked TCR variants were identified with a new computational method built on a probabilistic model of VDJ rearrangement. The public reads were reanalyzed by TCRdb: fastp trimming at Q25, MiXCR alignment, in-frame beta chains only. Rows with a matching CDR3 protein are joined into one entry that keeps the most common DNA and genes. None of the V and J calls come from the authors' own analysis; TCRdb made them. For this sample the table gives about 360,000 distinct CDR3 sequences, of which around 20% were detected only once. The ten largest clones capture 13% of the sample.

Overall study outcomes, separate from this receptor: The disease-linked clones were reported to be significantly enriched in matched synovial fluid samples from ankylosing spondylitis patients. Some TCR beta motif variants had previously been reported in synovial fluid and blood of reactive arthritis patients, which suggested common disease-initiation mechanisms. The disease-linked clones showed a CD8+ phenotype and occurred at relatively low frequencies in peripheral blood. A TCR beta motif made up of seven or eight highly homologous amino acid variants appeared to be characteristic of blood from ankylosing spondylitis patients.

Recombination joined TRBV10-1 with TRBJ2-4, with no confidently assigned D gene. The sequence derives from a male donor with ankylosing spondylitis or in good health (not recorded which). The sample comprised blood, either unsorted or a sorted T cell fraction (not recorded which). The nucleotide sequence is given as TGCGCCAGCAGTGAGGGCCGGCTAGCCAAAAACATTCAGTACTTC. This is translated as CASSEGRLAKNIQYF.